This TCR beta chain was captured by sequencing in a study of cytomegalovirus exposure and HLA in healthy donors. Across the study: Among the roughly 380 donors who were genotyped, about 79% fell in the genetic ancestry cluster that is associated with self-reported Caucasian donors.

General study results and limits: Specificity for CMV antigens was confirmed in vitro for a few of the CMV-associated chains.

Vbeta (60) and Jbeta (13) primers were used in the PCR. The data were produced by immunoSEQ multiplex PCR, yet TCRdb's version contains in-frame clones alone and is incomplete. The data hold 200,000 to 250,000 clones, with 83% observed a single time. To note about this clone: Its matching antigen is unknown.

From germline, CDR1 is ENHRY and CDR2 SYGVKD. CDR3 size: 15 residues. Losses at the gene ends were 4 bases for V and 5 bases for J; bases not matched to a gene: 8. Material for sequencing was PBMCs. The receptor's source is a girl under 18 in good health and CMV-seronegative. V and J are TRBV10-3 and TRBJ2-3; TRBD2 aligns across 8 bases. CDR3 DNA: TGTGCCATCAGTGTAGGCGGGGGGCCCTTAGATACGCAGTATTTT. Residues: CAISVGGGPLDTQYF.